The 14 T cell receptor beta chains reported below all come from one sample, sequenced in a study of T cells expressing NK-cell markers. Reanalyzing the 5' RACE reads, TCRdb keeps one entry per CDR3 protein, without DNA. The sample data list roughly 380,000 distinct CDR3 sequences. Sequencing was carried out using blood T cells: a sorted CD56 or NKG2C T cell subset, CD4+ or CD8+ T cells, or bulk PBMC T cells (not recorded which). These receptors originate from a man aged 18 to 69 in good health.

The J gene is TRBJ2-7, the V gene TRBV10-3; TCRdb returns TRBD1, unconfirmable since there is no DNA. Germline V gene data show CDR1 as ENHRY and CDR2 as SYGVKD. CDR3 size: 13 residues. The CDR3 here is CAIKEQGAYEQYF.

The rearrangement links TRBV18 to TRBJ2-3. The germline gives CDR1 KGHSH, CDR2 LQKENI. The CDR3 loop spans 13 amino acids. The CDR3 loop reads CASSPRPTDTQYF.

This chain links TRBV7-3 with TRBJ2-2; no DNA is available, so the TRBD2 call from TCRdb remains unchecked. The CDR3 length is 16 residues. Germline loops: CDR1 SGHTA, CDR2 FQGTGA. CDR3 in amino acids: CASSFIGGARTGELFF.

The rearrangement joins TRBV7-6 to TRBJ1-3. Germline assignment: CDR1 SGHVS and CDR2 FNYEAQ. The CDR3 length is 14 residues. CDR3 region: CASSAGGVRNTIYF.

The chain carries TRBV6-1 and TRBJ2-1; TCRdb proposes TRBD2, but this gene call is untestable without DNA. Per the germline V gene, CDR1 is MNHNS and CDR2 is SASEGT. CDR3 size: 14 residues. The CDR3 protein is CASSLEGLYNEQFF.

The rearrangement uses TRBV20-1 and TRBJ1-1; TCRdb's assignment of TRBD1 cannot be checked, as there is no DNA. The length of the CDR3 is 13 residues. Germline V gene lookup returns CDR1 DFQATT and CDR2 SNEGSKA (reference sequence). CDR3 amino acids: CSARTDPNTEAFF.

The genes are TRBV2 and TRBJ2-4. CDR3 length: 14 residues. From germline, CDR1 is SNHLY and CDR2 FYNNEI. The CDR3: CASRQDKSENIQYF. The full variable domain, in which reference TRBV2 and TRBJ2-4 provide the parts outside the CDR3, is EPEVTQTPSHQVTQMGQEVILRCVPISNHLYFYWYRQILGQKVEFLVSFYNNEISEKSEIFDDQFSVERPDGSNFTLKIRSTKLEDSAMYFCASRQDKSENIQYFGAGTRLSVL.

The chain recombines TRBV19 with TRBJ2-1; the D call of TRBD2 rests on TCRdb alone, since no DNA is present to check it. This CDR3 is 18 amino acids long. CDR1 and CDR2 from the germline V gene are LNHDA and SQIVND (reference sequence). The CDR3 protein is CASTGGASGTSSYNEQFF.

The rearrangement links TRBV14 to TRBJ2-7; TCRdb's D gene call, TRBD2, goes unchecked for lack of DNA. Germline CDR1 and CDR2: SGHDN and FVKESK. The CDR3 has 15 amino acids. Here the CDR3 reads CASSSGLAGVYEQYF.

This chain links TRBV5-1 with TRBJ2-7; as DNA is missing, the TRBD1 call by TCRdb cannot be tested. CDR3 length: 14 residues. CDR1 and CDR2 from the germline V gene are SGHRS and YFSETQ. CDR3 sequence reads: CASSPTGGLREQYF.

V is TRBV15 and J is TRBJ2-7. The germline gives CDR1 LNHNV, CDR2 YYDKDF (reference sequence). CDR3 length: 14 residues. CDR3 sequence: CATSRDAKSYEQYF.

The chain joins TRBV6-1 to TRBJ2-5; TCRdb outputs TRBD1, but without DNA this stays unchecked. The length of the CDR3 is 16 residues. Germline CDR1 MNHNS, CDR2 SASEGT. CDR3 sequence reads: CASSELGGSGKETQYF.

This chain links TRBV6-5 with TRBJ1-2. CDR3 size: 14 residues. Germline values: CDR1 MNHEY, CDR2 SVGAGI. CDR3 sequence reads: CASSYDGTNYGYTF.

V usage is TRBV9 and J usage is TRBJ2-5; checking the TCRdb D call of TRBD2 is not possible without DNA. Germline loops: CDR1 SGDLS, CDR2 YYNGEE. This CDR3 has 14 amino acids. The CDR3 sequence: CASSSGGARETQYF.